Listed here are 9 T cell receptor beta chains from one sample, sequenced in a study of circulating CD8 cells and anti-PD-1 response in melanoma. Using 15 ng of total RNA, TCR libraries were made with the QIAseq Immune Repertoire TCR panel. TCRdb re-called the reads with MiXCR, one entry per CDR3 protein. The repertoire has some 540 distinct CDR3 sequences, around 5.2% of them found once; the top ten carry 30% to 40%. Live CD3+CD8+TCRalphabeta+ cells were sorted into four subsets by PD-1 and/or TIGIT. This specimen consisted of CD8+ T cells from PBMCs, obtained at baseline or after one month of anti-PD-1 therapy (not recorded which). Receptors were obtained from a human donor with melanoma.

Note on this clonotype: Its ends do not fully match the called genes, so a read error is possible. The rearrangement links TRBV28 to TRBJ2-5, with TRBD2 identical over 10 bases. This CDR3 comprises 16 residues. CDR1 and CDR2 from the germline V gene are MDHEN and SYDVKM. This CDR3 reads CASSFLSGRAGEAQYF. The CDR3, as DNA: TGTGCCAGCAGTTTTTTGAGCGGGAGGGCCGGAGAGGCCCAGTACTTC.

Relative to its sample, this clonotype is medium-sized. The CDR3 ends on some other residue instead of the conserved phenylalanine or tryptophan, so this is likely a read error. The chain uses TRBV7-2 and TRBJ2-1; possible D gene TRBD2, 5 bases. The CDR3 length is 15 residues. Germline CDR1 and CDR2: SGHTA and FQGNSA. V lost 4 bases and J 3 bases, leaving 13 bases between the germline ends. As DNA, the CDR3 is TGTGCCAGCAGCTCGTGGGCGGGCGACTACAATGAGCAGTTCCTC. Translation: CASSSWAGDYNEQFL.

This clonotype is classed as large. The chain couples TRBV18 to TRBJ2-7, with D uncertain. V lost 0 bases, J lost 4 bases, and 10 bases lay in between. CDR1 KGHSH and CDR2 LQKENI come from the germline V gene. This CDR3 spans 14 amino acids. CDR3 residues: CASSPPWGKYEQYF. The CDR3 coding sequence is TGTGCCAGCTCACCACCTTGGGGAAAATACGAGCAGTACTTC.

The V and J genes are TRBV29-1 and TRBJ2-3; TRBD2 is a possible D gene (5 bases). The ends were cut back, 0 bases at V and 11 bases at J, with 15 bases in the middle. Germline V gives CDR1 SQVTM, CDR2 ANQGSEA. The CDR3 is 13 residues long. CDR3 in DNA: TGCAGCGTTGAAGACTCAGCGCCACGGGGGCAGTATTTT. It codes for CSVEDSAPRGQYF.

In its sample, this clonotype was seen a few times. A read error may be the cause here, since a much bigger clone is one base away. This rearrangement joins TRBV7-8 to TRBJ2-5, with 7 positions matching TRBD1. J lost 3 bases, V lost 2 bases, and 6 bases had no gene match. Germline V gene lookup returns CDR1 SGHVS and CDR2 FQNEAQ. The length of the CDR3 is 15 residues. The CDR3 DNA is TGTGCCAGCAGCTTATTAGGGGGCTTAGAAGAGACCCAGTACTTC. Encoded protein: CASSLLGGLEETQYF.

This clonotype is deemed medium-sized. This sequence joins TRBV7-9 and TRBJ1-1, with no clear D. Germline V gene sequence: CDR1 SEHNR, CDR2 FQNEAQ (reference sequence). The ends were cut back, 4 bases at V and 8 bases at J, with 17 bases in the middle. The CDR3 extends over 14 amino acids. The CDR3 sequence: CASSSREEPQEAFF. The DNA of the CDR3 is TGTGCCAGCAGCTCCCGGGAGGAACCGCAGGAAGCTTTCTTT.

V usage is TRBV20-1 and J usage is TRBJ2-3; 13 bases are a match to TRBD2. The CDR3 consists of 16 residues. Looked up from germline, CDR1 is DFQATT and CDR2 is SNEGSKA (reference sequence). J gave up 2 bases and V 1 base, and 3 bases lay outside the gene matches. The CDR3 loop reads CSARGGTSGVTDTQYF. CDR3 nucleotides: TGCAGTGCTAGAGGCGGGACTAGCGGGGTCACAGATACGCAGTATTTT.

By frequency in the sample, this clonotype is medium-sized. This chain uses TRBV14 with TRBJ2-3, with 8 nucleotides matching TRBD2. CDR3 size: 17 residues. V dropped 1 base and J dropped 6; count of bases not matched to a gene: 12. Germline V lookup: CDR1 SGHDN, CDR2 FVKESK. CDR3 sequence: CASSQGVGAAGADTQYF. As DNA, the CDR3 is TGTGCCAGCAGCCAAGGGGTCGGTGCAGCGGGAGCGGATACGCAGTATTTT.

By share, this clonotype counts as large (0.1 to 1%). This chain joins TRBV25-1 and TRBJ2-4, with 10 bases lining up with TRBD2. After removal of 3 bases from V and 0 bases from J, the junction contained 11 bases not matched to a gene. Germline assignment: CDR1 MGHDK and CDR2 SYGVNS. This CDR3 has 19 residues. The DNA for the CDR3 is TGTGCCAGCAGTGAGCCCCGGGGAGCGGGAGGGGTAGCCAAAAACATTCAGTACTTC. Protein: CASSEPRGAGGVAKNIQYF.